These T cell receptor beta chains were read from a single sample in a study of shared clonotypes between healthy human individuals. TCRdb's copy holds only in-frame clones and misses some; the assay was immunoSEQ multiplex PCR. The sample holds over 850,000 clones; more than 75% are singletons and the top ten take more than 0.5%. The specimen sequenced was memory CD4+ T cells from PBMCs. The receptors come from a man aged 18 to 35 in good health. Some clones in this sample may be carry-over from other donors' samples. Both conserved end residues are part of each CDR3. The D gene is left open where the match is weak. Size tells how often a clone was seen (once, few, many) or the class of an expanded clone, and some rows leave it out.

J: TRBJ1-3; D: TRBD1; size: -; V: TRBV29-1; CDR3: CSVQGQGAAGNTIYF; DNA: TGCAGCGTTCAGGGACAGGGGGCGGCTGGAAACACCATATATTTT
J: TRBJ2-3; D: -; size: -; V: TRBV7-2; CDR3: CASSPLGGAGTDTQYF; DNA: TGTGCCAGCAGCCCACTGGGGGGAGCTGGCACAGATACGCAGTATTTT
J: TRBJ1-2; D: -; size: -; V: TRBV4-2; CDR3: CASSRTGGQGDGYTF; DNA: TGTGCCAGCAGCCGGACGGGAGGGCAGGGCGATGGCTACACCTTC
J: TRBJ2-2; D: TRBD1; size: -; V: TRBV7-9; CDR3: CASSTTGGTGELFF; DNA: TGTGCCAGCAGTACTACAGGGGGCACCGGGGAGCTGTTTTTT
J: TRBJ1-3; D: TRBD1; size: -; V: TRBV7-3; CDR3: CASSRQGRGTIYF; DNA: TGTGCCAGCAGCCGACAGGGAAGAGGCACCATATATTTT
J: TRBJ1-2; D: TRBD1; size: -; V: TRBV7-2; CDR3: CASSLRDRPGYTF; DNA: TGTGCCAGCAGCTTACGGGACAGGCCCGGTTACACCTTC
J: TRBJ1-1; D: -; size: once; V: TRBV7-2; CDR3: CASSLASGGTEAFF; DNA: TGTGCCAGCAGCTTAGCATCTGGGGGCACTGAAGCTTTCTTT
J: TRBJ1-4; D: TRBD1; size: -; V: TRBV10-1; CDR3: CASMTGEKLFF; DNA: TGCGCCAGTATGACAGGGGAAAAACTGTTTTTT
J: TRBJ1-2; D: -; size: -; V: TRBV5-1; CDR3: CASSPGGLGRDTF; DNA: TGCGCCAGCAGCCCCGGGGGTCTGGGTCGGGACACCTTC
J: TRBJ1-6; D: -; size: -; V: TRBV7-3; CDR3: CASSLGTSNSPLHF; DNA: TGTGCCAGCAGCTTAGGGACAAGTAATTCACCCCTCCACTTT
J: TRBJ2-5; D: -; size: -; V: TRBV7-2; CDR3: CASSITRQETQYF; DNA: TGTGCCAGCAGCATCACTCGTCAAGAGACCCAGTACTTC
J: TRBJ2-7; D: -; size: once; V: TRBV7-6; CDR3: CASSLGGGVYEQYF; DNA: TGTGCCAGCAGCTTAGGAGGGGGAGTCTACGAGCAGTACTTC
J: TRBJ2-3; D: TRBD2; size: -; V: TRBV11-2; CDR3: CASRPIAGALTDTQYF; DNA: TGTGCCAGCAGGCCAATAGCGGGGGCCCTCACAGATACGCAGTATTTT
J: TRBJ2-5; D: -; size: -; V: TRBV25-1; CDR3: CASRPIRGETQYF; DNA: TGTGCCAGCAGGCCTATAAGAGGGGAGACCCAGTACTTC
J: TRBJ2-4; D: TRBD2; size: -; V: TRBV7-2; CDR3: CASSLASGRASGIQYF; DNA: TGTGCCAGCAGCTTAGCCAGCGGGAGGGCCTCGGGCATTCAGTACTTC
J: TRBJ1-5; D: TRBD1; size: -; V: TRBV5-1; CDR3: CASSPGQGGGNQPQHF; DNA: TGCGCCAGCAGCCCCGGACAGGGGGGTGGCAATCAGCCCCAGCATTTT
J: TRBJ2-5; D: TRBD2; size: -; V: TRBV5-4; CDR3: CASSFLAGGQETQYF; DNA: TGTGCCAGCAGCTTTCTAGCGGGAGGCCAAGAGACCCAGTACTTC
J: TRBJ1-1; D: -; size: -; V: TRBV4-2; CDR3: CASSQDQGRINTEAFF; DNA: TGTGCCAGCAGCCAAGACCAGGGGCGAATCAACACTGAAGCTTTCTTT
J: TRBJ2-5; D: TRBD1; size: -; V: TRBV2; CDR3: CASSGTGQETQYF; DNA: TGTGCCAGCAGTGGGACAGGCCAAGAGACCCAGTACTTC
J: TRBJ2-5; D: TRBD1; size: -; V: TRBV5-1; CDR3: CASSLQGRGETQYF; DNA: TGCGCCAGCAGCTTACAGGGGAGAGGCGAGACCCAGTACTTC
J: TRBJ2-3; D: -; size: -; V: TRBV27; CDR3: CASSLLGGASGDTQYF; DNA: TGTGCCAGCAGTTTATTAGGGGGAGCATCCGGAGATACGCAGTATTTT
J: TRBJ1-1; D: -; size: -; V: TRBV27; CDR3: CASSFAATSDTEAFF; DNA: TGTGCCAGCAGTTTTGCCGCCACTTCTGACACTGAAGCTTTCTTT
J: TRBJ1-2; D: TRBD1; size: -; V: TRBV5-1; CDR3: CASSLVQGATRYGYTF; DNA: TGCGCCAGCAGCTTGGTGCAGGGGGCAACGAGATATGGCTACACCTTC
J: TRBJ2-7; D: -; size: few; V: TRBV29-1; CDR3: CSVAGRGSSYEQYF; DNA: TGCAGCGTTGCGGGCAGGGGAAGCTCCTACGAGCAGTACTTC
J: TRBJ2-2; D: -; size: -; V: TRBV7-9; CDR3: CASSLSAGTNTGELFF; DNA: TGTGCCAGCAGCTTGTCTGCGGGAACGAACACCGGGGAGCTGTTTTTT
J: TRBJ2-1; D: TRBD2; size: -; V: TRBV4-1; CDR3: CASRSGSGSYNEQFF; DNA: TGCGCCAGCAGGAGCGGGAGTGGCTCCTACAATGAGCAGTTCTTC
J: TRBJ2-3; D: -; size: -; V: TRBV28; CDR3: CAIQGTDTQYF; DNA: TGTGCCATCCAAGGCACAGATACGCAGTATTTT
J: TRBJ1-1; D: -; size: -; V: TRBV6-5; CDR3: CASSPQRETEAFF; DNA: TGTGCCAGCAGCCCCCAACGGGAGACTGAAGCTTTCTTT
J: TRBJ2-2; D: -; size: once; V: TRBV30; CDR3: CAWSAGVGWELFF; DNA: TGTGCCTGGAGCGCCGGGGTCGGTTGGGAGCTGTTTTTT
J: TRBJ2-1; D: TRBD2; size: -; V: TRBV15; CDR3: CATSSQLAGLGNEQFF; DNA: TGTGCCACCAGCAGTCAACTAGCGGGACTGGGAAATGAGCAGTTCTTC
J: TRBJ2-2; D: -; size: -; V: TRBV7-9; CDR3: CASNPTVGLNTGELFF; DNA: TGTGCCAGCAACCCCACGGTGGGCTTAAACACCGGGGAGCTGTTTTTT
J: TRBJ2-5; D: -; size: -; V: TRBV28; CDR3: CASSPAGQVVGGTQYF; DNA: TGTGCCAGCAGTCCTGCCGGACAGGTCGTGGGGGGGACCCAGTACTTC
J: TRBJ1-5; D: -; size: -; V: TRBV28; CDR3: CASSLGRGNQPQHF; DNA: TGTGCCAGCAGTTTAGGGAGGGGGAATCAGCCCCAGCATTTT
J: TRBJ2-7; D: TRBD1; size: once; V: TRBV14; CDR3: CASSHAFRTGNTYEQYF; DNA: TGTGCCAGCAGCCACGCATTTAGGACAGGGAACACCTACGAGCAGTACTTC
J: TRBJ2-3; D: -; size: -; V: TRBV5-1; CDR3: CASSLPVVGSQYF; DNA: TGCGCCAGCAGCTTGCCAGTAGTGGGTTCGCAGTATTTT
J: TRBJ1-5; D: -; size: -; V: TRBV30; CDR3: CAWRGGRQPQHF; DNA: TGTGCCTGGAGGGGGGGGCGTCAGCCCCAGCATTTT
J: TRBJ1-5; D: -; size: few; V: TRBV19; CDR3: CASSIEGRGLRPAAQHF; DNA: TGTGCCAGTAGTATAGAGGGCAGGGGCCTTCGCCCAGCAGCCCAGCATTTT
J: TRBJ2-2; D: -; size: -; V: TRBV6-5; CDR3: CASRTSNTGELFF; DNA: TGTGCCAGCAGGACGTCGAACACCGGGGAGCTGTTTTTT
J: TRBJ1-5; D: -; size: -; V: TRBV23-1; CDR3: CASSQSVLELPQPQHF; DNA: TGCGCCAGCAGTCAATCGGTCCTTGAACTCCCCCAGCCCCAGCATTTT
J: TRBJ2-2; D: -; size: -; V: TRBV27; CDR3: CASRDNDWNTGELFF; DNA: TGTGCCAGCAGAGACAACGACTGGAACACCGGGGAGCTGTTTTTT
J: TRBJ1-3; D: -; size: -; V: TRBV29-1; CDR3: CSVGVNFGNTIYF; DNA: TGCAGCGTTGGAGTCAATTTTGGAAACACCATATATTTT
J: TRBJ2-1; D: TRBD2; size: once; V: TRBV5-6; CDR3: CASSFSSAGGLEFF; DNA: TGTGCCAGCAGCTTTTCTTCGGCGGGAGGGCTGGAGTTCTTC
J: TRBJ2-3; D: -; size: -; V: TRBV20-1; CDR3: CSGGYTDTQYF; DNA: TGCAGTGGGGGATACACAGATACGCAGTATTTT
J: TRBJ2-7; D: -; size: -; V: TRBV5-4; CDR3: CASSLKSTGSPEQYF; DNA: TGTGCCAGCAGCTTAAAATCCACAGGGTCCCCTGAGCAGTACTTC
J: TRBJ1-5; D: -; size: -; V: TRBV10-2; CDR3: CASSEHRAGQPQHF; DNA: TGCGCCAGCAGTGAACACAGGGCTGGTCAGCCCCAGCATTTT
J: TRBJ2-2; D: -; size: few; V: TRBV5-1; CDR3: CASSLSGIGELFF; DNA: TGCGCCAGCAGCTTGTCGGGAATCGGGGAGCTGTTTTTT
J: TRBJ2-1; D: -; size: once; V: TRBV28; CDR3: CASTLTGTRAVNEQFF; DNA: TGTGCCAGCACCTTAACCGGGACCCGGGCCGTCAATGAGCAGTTCTTC
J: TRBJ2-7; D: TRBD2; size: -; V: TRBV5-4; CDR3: CASSPRPGLAAYEQYF; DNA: TGTGCCAGCAGCCCCCGACCGGGACTAGCGGCCTACGAGCAGTACTTC
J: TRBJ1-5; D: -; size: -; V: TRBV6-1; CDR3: CASSIGQSSNQPQHF; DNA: TGTGCCAGCAGTATCGGACAGAGTAGCAATCAGCCCCAGCATTTT
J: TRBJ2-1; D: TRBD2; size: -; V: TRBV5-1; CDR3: CASSPGTRGNEQFF; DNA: TGCGCCAGCAGCCCCGGGACTAGAGGCAATGAGCAGTTCTTC
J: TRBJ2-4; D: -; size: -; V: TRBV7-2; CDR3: CASSLVVSKGLGIQYF; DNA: TGTGCCAGCAGCTTAGTGGTTAGCAAGGGTTTGGGCATTCAGTACTTC
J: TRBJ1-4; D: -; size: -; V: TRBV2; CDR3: CASSEDGGSGEKLFF; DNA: TGTGCCAGCAGTGAAGATGGGGGTTCGGGTGAAAAACTGTTTTTT
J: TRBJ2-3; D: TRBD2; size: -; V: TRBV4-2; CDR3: CASSQESWGGTSGTGLDTQYF; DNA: TGTGCCAGCAGCCAAGAATCATGGGGTGGGACTAGCGGGACCGGGTTGGATACGCAGTATTTT
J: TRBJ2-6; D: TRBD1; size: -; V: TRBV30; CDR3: CAWGSGTGAGANVLTF; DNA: TGTGCCTGGGGCTCCGGGACAGGGGCTGGGGCCAACGTCCTGACTTTC
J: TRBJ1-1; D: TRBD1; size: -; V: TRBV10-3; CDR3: CAISESTGGTEAFF; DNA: TGTGCCATCAGTGAGTCAACAGGGGGCACTGAAGCTTTCTTT
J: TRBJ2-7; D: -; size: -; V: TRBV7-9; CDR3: CASSLGWAGEQYF; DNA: TGTGCCAGCAGCTTAGGGTGGGCCGGCGAGCAGTACTTC
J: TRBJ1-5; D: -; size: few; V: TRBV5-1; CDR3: CASSLEPGGNQPQHF; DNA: TGCGCCAGCAGCTTGGAACCCGGTGGCAATCAGCCCCAGCATTTT
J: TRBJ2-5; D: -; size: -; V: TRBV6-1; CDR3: CASSEGAAPYQETQYF; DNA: TGTGCCAGCAGTGAAGGTGCAGCGCCGTACCAAGAGACCCAGTACTTC
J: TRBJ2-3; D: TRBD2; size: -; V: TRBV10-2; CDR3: CASSESLASGRARTDTQYF; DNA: TGCGCCAGCAGTGAGTCTTTGGCTAGCGGGAGGGCGAGAACGGATACGCAGTATTTT
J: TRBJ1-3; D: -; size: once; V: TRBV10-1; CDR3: CASGAISGNTIYF; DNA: TGCGCCAGCGGAGCGATTTCTGGAAACACCATATATTTT